This TCR beta chain was obtained from a study of resident and recirculating memory T cells in vitiligo. Patients had to be free of confetti depigmentation, indicating active vitiligo. CDR3 length: 16 residues. Germline CDR1 and CDR2: MNHNY and SVGAGI (reference sequence). V was pared by 10 bases and J by 0 bases, with 16 bases between. Assay: immunoSEQ multiplex PCR; the TCRdb copy retains only in-frame clones and omits some. This table has around 43,000 clones, around 90% appearing once. The chain recombines TRBV6-6 with TRBJ2-6; D might be TRBD2 (5 bases). The specimen sequenced was blood. The clonotype was recovered from a male donor with vitiligo. CDR3 in DNA: TGTGCCACCCTCACGGGATTGAACTCTGGGGCCAACGTCCTGACTTTC. It yields the protein CATLTGLNSGANVLTF.